The sequence of this T cell receptor beta chain was determined in a study of shared clonotypes between healthy human individuals. Clones were read by immunoSEQ multiplex PCR, and TCRdb kept only the in-frame ones, dropping some. The table has about 2.4 million clones, approximately 93% seen once. General study findings and limits: The study found about 5% of naive CD4 clonotypes shared across a handful of donors.

Participating donors were healthy, HIV-negative adults free of recent acute infections or vaccinations. Researchers partitioned CD4+ cells into CD45RA+ naive and CD45RA-negative memory subsets. Turning to this clone: Its antigen is not known.

In germline, CDR1 is LNHDA, CDR2 SQIVND (reference sequence). The V end was cut by 3 bases, the J end by 4 bases, with 11 bases between. The CDR3 length is 14 residues. The sample comprised naive CD4+ T cells from PBMCs. The subset denotes: CD45RA+ positively selected. The clonotype was recovered from a man between 18 and 29 years old in good health. Some clones in this sample may be carry-over from other donors' samples. The chain has TRBV19 and TRBJ2-3; D unresolved. DNA of the CDR3: TGTGCCAGTAGTATTTCTCCGGCAGCAGATACGCAGTATTTT. It yields the protein CASSISPAADTQYF.